This T cell receptor beta chain was sequenced for a study of blood T cell repertoires in COVID-19. Germline CDR1 SEHNR, CDR2 FQNEAQ (reference sequence). J gave up 2 bases and V 5 bases, and 10 bases lay outside the gene matches. The CDR3 spans 17 residues. TCRdb's copy holds only in-frame clones and misses some; the assay was immunoSEQ multiplex PCR. The sample lists approximately 400,000 clones, roughly 86% seen once, with under 1.2% in the top ten. The specimen sequenced was peripheral blood. This TCR was recovered from a human donor with acute or convalescent COVID-19. The donor label of this sample is uncertain. This sequence joins TRBV7-9 and TRBJ2-3; TRBD2 aligns across 10 bases. CDR3 protein: CASSPTRTSGYTDTQYF. The CDR3 region has the DNA TGTGCCAGCAGCCCCACTCGGACTAGCGGATACACAGATACGCAGTATTTT.